The 28 T cell receptor beta chains below were found in one sample sequenced in a study of blood T cell repertoires in COVID-19. Generated by immunoSEQ multiplex PCR, the TCRdb table keeps only in-frame clones and is missing some. The sample carries 200,000 to 250,000 clones, 80% to 85% recorded once. The source material was peripheral blood. Every receptor here comes from a woman over 75 with active or convalescent COVID-19.

The CDR3 DNA follows: TGTGCCAGTAGTCCGCCCAACAGGGGGGATGGCTACACCTTC. Amino acids: CASSPPNRGDGYTF. The chain uses TRBV19 and TRBJ1-2, with 8 bases aligning to TRBD1. CDR3 length: 14 amino acids. The V gene's germline CDR1 is LNHDA and CDR2 SQIVND (reference sequence). Trimming took 5 bases from V and 6 from J; bases not matched to a gene: 8.

The CDR3 sequence: CATSDPDRGQTQYF. The CDR3 bases are TGTGCCACCAGTGATCCGGACAGGGGCCAGACCCAGTACTTC. V usage is TRBV24-1 and J usage is TRBJ2-5; 9 nucleotides align to TRBD1. V dropped 3 bases and J dropped 6; count of bases not matched to a gene: 4. This CDR3 spans 14 amino acids. The germline V gene encodes CDR1 KGHDR and CDR2 SFDVKD.

V usage is TRBV28 and J usage is TRBJ1-5, with D possibly being TRBD1 (6 bases). Trimming removed 2 bases from V and 14 bases from J, with 10 bases in between. The CDR3 consists of 11 residues. Germline values: CDR1 MDHEN, CDR2 SYDVKM. The chain's CDR3 is CASSLKGGKHF. In DNA form, the CDR3 reads TGTGCCAGCAGTTTAAAGGGGGGGAAGCATTTT.

This chain uses TRBV18 with TRBJ2-5, with 8 bases lining up with TRBD1. Germline CDR1 is KGHSH and CDR2 is LQKENI. The CDR3 runs 14 residues. V shed 4 bases, J shed 2 bases, and the junction held 3 bases outside the gene matches. The CDR3 sequence is CASSHGQGQETQYF. The CDR3 DNA is TGTGCCAGCTCACATGGACAGGGTCAAGAGACCCAGTACTTC.

The chain is built from TRBV6-5 and TRBJ2-3; D is ambiguous. From germline, CDR1 is MNHEY and CDR2 SVGAGI. V dropped 0 bases and J dropped 0 bases, with 7 bases sitting between them. The CDR3 contains 15 residues. In DNA form, the CDR3 reads TGTGCCAGCAGTTACTCGCGCGCTAGCACAGATACGCAGTATTTT. Protein product: CASSYSRASTDTQYF.

This rearrangement joins TRBV9 to TRBJ2-1; 10 bases fit TRBD2. Germline assignment: CDR1 SGDLS and CDR2 YYNGEE. This CDR3 has 16 residues. The junction had 6 bases not matched to a gene; V was cut back by 4 bases and J by 2 bases. The CDR3 loop reads CASSPEGLAAYNEQFF. CDR3 in DNA: TGTGCCAGCAGCCCCGAAGGACTAGCGGCCTACAATGAGCAGTTCTTC.

This chain uses TRBV18 with TRBJ2-7; 8 bases agree with TRBD1. Losses at the gene ends were 3 bases for V and 6 bases for J; bases not matched to a gene: 7. The CDR3 is 14 amino acids. CDR1 and CDR2 (germline): KGHSH, LQKENI. In nucleotides, the CDR3 is TGTGCCAGCTCACCGGGTTTTCAGGGGGCCGAGCAGTACTTC. Protein: CASSPGFQGAEQYF.

This chain links TRBV29-1 with TRBJ1-1; the match to TRBD1 covers 9 bases. Germline-derived CDR1 and CDR2 are SQVTM and ANQGSEA. CDR3 length equals 13 residues. V was pared by 7 bases and J by 4 bases, with 7 bases of the junction left unmatched. This CDR3 reads CSAQGQGGTEAFF. The CDR3 coding sequence is TGCAGCGCCCAGGGACAGGGAGGCACTGAAGCTTTCTTT.

This chain uses TRBV15 with TRBJ2-1; no clear D gene. V lost 3 bases and J 9 bases, leaving 18 bases between the germline ends. CDR1 is LNHNV, CDR2 YYDKDF, per germline (reference sequence). This CDR3 is 15 amino acids long. CDR3 DNA: TGTGCCACCAGCAGGACGGGTATGAGTACTCGTGAGCAGTTCTTC. Translating gives CATSRTGMSTREQFF.

The CDR3 reads CASSLGEGPNYGYTF. CDR3 coding DNA: TGTGCCAGCAGCTTAGGCGAGGGCCCGAACTATGGCTACACCTTC. This chain connects TRBV11-2 to TRBJ1-2, with D unresolved. Looked up from germline, CDR1 is SGHAT and CDR2 is FQNNGV. V was shortened by 1 base and J by 2 bases, with 11 bases between the two germline ends. The CDR3 sequence is 15 residues long.

This clone was recorded a few times. The chain uses TRBV4-2 and TRBJ1-5; 8 positions agree with TRBD1. CDR3 length equals 15 residues. Germline CDR1 LGHNA, CDR2 YNFKEQ. J lost 5 bases, V lost 0 bases, and 3 bases had no gene match. The CDR3 loop is CASSQDGTGHQPQHF. The DNA of the CDR3 is TGTGCCAGCAGCCAAGATGGGACAGGCCATCAGCCCCAGCATTTT.

The V gene is TRBV7-2, the J gene TRBJ2-3, with 9 bases that match TRBD2. This CDR3 has 18 residues. Germline lookup yields CDR1 SGHTA and CDR2 FQGNSA. J gave up 4 bases and V 2 bases, and 13 bases lay outside the gene matches. CDR3 sequence: CASSLPRPAGGPADTQYF. In DNA, the CDR3 is TGTGCCAGCAGCTTACCCCGTCCAGCGGGAGGCCCGGCAGATACGCAGTATTTT.

This chain joins TRBV7-2 and TRBJ1-4, with 10 bases that match TRBD1. The CDR3 runs 14 residues. CDR1 SGHTA and CDR2 FQGNSA come from the germline V gene. J lost 10 bases, V lost 4 bases, and 6 bases had no gene match. The CDR3 spells CASSWDRGDGKLFF. CDR3 bases: TGTGCCAGCAGCTGGGACAGGGGTGACGGAAAACTGTTTTTT. The full variable domain, completed using reference TRBV7-2 and TRBJ1-4, is GAGVSQSPSNKVTEKGKDVELRCDPISGHTALYWYRQSLGQGLEFLIYFQGNSAPDKSGLPSDRFSAERTGGSVSTLTIQRTQQEDSAVYLCASSWDRGDGKLFFGSGTQLSVL.

V gene TRBV2 combines with J gene TRBJ2-7; D remains ambiguous. Germline CDR1 reads SNHLY; CDR2 reads FYNNEI. The V end lost 8 bases, the J end lost 0 bases, and 14 bases lay between the germline ends. The CDR3 sequence is 14 residues long. In DNA, the CDR3 is TGTGCCAGCTTGACTCAGAGGAACTCCTACGAGCAGTACTTC. Its translation is CASLTQRNSYEQYF.

The rearrangement joins TRBV11-3 to TRBJ2-1, with 10 bases aligning to TRBD2. V lost 5 bases and J lost 9; bases outside the gene matches: 13. The V gene's germline CDR1 is SGHNT and CDR2 YENEEA. The CDR3 is 16 amino acids. The CDR3 nucleotides read TGTGCCAGCAGCCCCATAGCGGGAGGCCTAGTTGGTGAGCAGTTCTTC. Protein sequence: CASSPIAGGLVGEQFF.

This clone came up a few times. The gene calls are TRBV7-9 and TRBJ2-7, with a tentative D call TRBD2 (7 bases). Germline CDR1 reads SEHNR; CDR2 reads FQNEAQ (reference sequence). The CDR3 is 14 amino acids. V lost 3 bases and J 4 bases, leaving 13 bases between the germline ends. CDR3 sequence: CASSFGGGAYEQYF. CDR3 DNA: TGTGCCAGCAGCTTCGGCGGGGGCGCGTACGAGCAGTACTTC.

The chain has TRBV5-5 and TRBJ1-5; 9 bases line up with TRBD1. Looked up from germline, CDR1 is SGHKS and CDR2 is YYEKEE (reference sequence). J gave up 6 bases and V 1 base, and 5 bases lay outside the gene matches. CDR3 length equals 15 residues. The CDR3 DNA follows: TGTGCCAGCAGCTTGTGGGACAGGGCCTTTCAGCCCCAGCATTTT. This gives the protein CASSLWDRAFQPQHF.

The CDR3 here is CASSLTYRSEAFF. As DNA, the CDR3 is TGTGCCAGCAGTTTAACCTACAGGAGTGAAGCTTTCTTT. The chain carries TRBV28 and TRBJ1-1, with D possibly matching TRBD1 (5 bases). The germline V gene encodes CDR1 MDHEN and CDR2 SYDVKM. The CDR3 spans 13 residues. V was clipped by 2 bases and J by 7 bases, with 11 bases between them.

This clone showed up just a few times. This sequence joins TRBV7-8 and TRBJ1-2; 7 bases are a match to TRBD1. Germline assignment: CDR1 SGHVS and CDR2 FQNEAQ. The CDR3 consists of 15 residues. Trimming took 4 bases from V and 0 from J; bases not matched to a gene: 5. CDR3 bases: TGTGCCAGCAGCTCCCGGACAGGCCCTAACTATGGCTACACCTTC. Its translation is CASSSRTGPNYGYTF.

CDR3 region: CASSALAGFGNEQFF. CDR3 nucleotides: TGTGCCAGCAGTGCACTAGCGGGATTTGGGAATGAGCAGTTCTTC. The chain couples TRBV6-4 to TRBJ2-1; 10 bases map to TRBD2. V was pared by 4 bases and J by 7 bases, with 7 bases of the junction left unmatched. Germline V CDR1 and CDR2: MRHNA, SNTAGT. CDR3 length: 15 residues.

The chain carries TRBV2 and TRBJ1-2; D gene unclear. Trimming removed 8 bases at V and 6 bases at J, with 16 bases between. The germline V gene encodes CDR1 SNHLY and CDR2 FYNNEI. The CDR3 is made up of 13 amino acids. The CDR3 DNA is TGTGCCAGCTCCCTCCTCGGTACTGATGGCTACACCTTC. Protein sequence: CASSLLGTDGYTF.

This clone was seen just once. The chain employs TRBV7-9 and TRBJ1-2, with 9 bases aligning to TRBD1. J was trimmed by 3 bases and V by 7 bases; bases with no gene match: 6. The CDR3 has 14 residues. Per germline, CDR1 SEHNR and CDR2 FQNEAQ (reference sequence). As DNA, the CDR3 is TGTGCCAGCAACCGGGACAGGGAGTACTATGGCTACACCTTC. Translating gives CASNRDREYYGYTF.

A remark on this clone: The DNA is omitted, as the CDR3 cannot be located on it reliably, and the CDR3 follows TCRdb's listing. This chain uses TRBV20-1 with TRBJ2-3; the DNA was not used to check the table's D call, TRBD1. The CDR3 contains 15 residues when both ends are counted. Germline V gives CDR1 DFQATT, CDR2 SNEGSKA (reference sequence). CDR3 in amino acids: CSASFLAGVSDTQYF.

J is TRBJ1-3 and V is TRBV6-6, with D unresolved. CDR1 is MNHNY, CDR2 SVGAGI, per germline (reference sequence). V dropped 6 bases and J dropped 0 bases, with 15 bases sitting between them. This CDR3 region has 16 residues. CDR3 amino acids: CASSRLRNLSGNTIYF. DNA of the CDR3: TGTGCCAGCAGCCGTCTCAGGAACCTCTCTGGAAACACCATATATTTT.

This clone has just one count. The gene calls are TRBV5-1 and TRBJ2-1; perhaps TRBD1 as D (6 bases). The CDR3 totals 14 residues. V lost 4 bases and J lost 7, with 15 bases in between. The germline V gene encodes CDR1 SGHRS and CDR2 YFSETQ. The CDR3 nucleotides read TGCGCCAGCAGCCCACAGGGTGTGTTGAATGAGCAGTTCTTC. It specifies CASSPQGVLNEQFF. Together with reference TRBV5-1 and TRBJ2-1, the CDR3 gives the full variable domain: KAGVTQTPRYLIKTRGQQVTLSCSPISGHRSVSWYQQTPGQGLQFLFEYFSETQRNKGNFPGRFSGRQFSNSRSEMNVSTLELGDSALYLCASSPQGVLNEQFFGPGTRLTVL.

This clone has a handful of counts. The chain recombines TRBV4-1 with TRBJ2-7, with D perhaps matching TRBD1 (6 bases). Per the germline V gene, CDR1 is MGHRA and CDR2 is YSYEKL. V gave up 5 bases and J gave up 4 bases, with 24 bases separating them. This CDR3 spans 17 amino acids. For the CDR3, the DNA is TGCGCCAGCAGCGTCCTACAGGGTAACTTTAGCCCTTACGAGCAGTACTTC. It encodes CASSVLQGNFSPYEQYF.

The J gene is TRBJ2-5, the V gene TRBV18, with D possibly matching TRBD1 (6 bases). This CDR3 is built from 15 residues. The V and J ends lost 5 bases and 10 bases respectively, with 23 bases between them. From germline, CDR1 is KGHSH and CDR2 LQKENI. CDR3 nucleotide sequence: TGTGCCAGCTCATACGAGCCCCGGGACACAATAAGCCAGTACTTC. It yields the protein CASSYEPRDTISQYF.

This chain joins TRBV7-2 and TRBJ2-3; 15 nucleotides agree with TRBD2. V lost 4 bases and J lost 3; bases outside the gene matches: 8. The CDR3 runs 18 residues. Germline-derived CDR1 and CDR2 are SGHTA and FQGNSA. The DNA of the CDR3 is TGTGCCAGCAGCTCTGGACTAGCGGGGGGGGCCGGGACAGATACGCAGTATTTT. It yields the protein CASSSGLAGGAGTDTQYF.